This passage covers 6 T cell receptor beta chains from one sample sequenced in a study of cytomegalovirus exposure and HLA in healthy donors. A multiplex PCR was run with 60 Vbeta primers and 13 Jbeta primers. Using immunoSEQ multiplex PCR, the repertoire was profiled, and TCRdb retains in-frame clones only, with some absent. Of about 90,000 clones listed, less than 65% are singletons. Sequenced sample: PBMCs. The receptors shown here come from a woman aged 25 to 45 in good health and CMV-seropositive.

The chain has TRBV9 and TRBJ1-4; D remains unclear. Between the trimmed V and J ends, which lost 4 bases and 6 bases, there was a span of 10 bases. The CDR3 covers 13 residues. CDR1 and CDR2 (germline): SGDLS, YYNGEE. In DNA form, the CDR3 reads TGTGCCAGCAGCACTTCGGGAGATGAAAAACTGTTTTTT. Protein product: CASSTSGDEKLFF.

The table lists this clone with a few counts. The V call is TRBV18, the J call TRBJ2-5; no firm D call. Trimming cost V 2 bases and J 2 bases, with 6 bases left between them. This CDR3 region has 13 residues. CDR1 is KGHSH and CDR2 is LQKENI in the germline V gene. The CDR3 nucleotides are TGTGCCAGCTCACCAGGCAGACAAGAGACCCAGTACTTC. Translating gives CASSPGRQETQYF.

The rearrangement links TRBV11-3 to TRBJ1-3; 7 nucleotides agree with TRBD1. The CDR3 has 16 residues. Germline assignment: CDR1 SGHNT and CDR2 YENEEA. Trimming at V came to 5 bases and at J to 0 bases, leaving 7 bases not matched to a gene. Here the CDR3 DNA reads TGTGCCAGCAGCCCAGGACAGGCCTACTCTGGAAACACCATATATTTT. Translation: CASSPGQAYSGNTIYF.

J is TRBJ2-3 and V is TRBV18, with TRBD2 identical over 10 bases. V gave up 3 bases and J gave up 1 base; unmatched junction bases: 7. From germline, CDR1 is KGHSH and CDR2 LQKENI. The CDR3 has 17 amino acids. This chain's CDR3 is CASSPPSGTSGTDTQYF. The CDR3 DNA reads TGTGCCAGCTCACCCCCGTCCGGGACTAGCGGCACAGATACGCAGTATTTT.

The chain has TRBV7-9 and TRBJ1-2; 9 bases are shared with TRBD1. V was clipped by 5 bases and J by 13 bases; unmatched bases: 23. The CDR3 extends over 17 amino acids. CDR1 and CDR2 from the germline V gene are SEHNR and FQNEAQ (reference sequence). The CDR3 DNA reads as TGTGCCAGCAGCCCCTCGGGACAGGGACCGTACGGCCGTAGGGGCACCTTC. Encoded protein: CASSPSGQGPYGRRGTF.

This clone was counted only a few times. The rearrangement joins TRBV7-3 to TRBJ2-2; 9 bases align to TRBD2. This CDR3 is built from 16 residues. Trimming took 1 base from V and 6 from J; bases not matched to a gene: 6. Per the germline V gene, CDR1 is SGHTA and CDR2 is FQGTGA. The CDR3 bases are TGTGCCAGCAGCTTAATTAGCGGGGGAATACCCGGGGAGCTGTTTTTT. It encodes CASSLISGGIPGELFF.